This entry lists 32 T cell receptor beta chains sequenced from one sample in a study of blood T cells in healthy people across ages. Primers used in a second PCR of about 7 to 12 cycles were a sample-barcoded 5' primer and a J-beta primer mix. From the 5' RACE reads, TCRdb called clonotypes with MiXCR, one entry per CDR3 protein. The table includes fewer than 700,000 distinct CDR3 sequences, around half detected once. Input material: blood. The receptors derive from a man at least 80 years old in good health.

The rearrangement uses TRBV12-3 or TRBV12-4 and TRBJ1-2; TRBD1 aligns across 10 bases. This CDR3 is built from 13 residues. V shed 7 bases and J 5 bases; nucleotides not matched to a gene: 4. The CDR3 region is CASTPGQGYGYTF. The CDR3 bases are TGTGCCAGCACCCCGGGACAGGGGTATGGCTACACCTTC.

This clonotype was seen at least ten times. This chain connects TRBV6-6 to TRBJ2-7; D is ambiguous. Trimming stripped 5 bases from V and 4 bases from J, with 9 bases between. Germline V gives CDR1 MNHNY, CDR2 SVGAGI (reference sequence). CDR3 length: 12 amino acids. CDR3 in amino acids: CASSVTDYEQYF. CDR3 DNA: TGTGCCAGCAGTGTGACGGATTACGAGCAGTACTTC.

CDR3 amino acids: CASAPGSGLYNEQFF. The CDR3 nucleotides are TGTGCCAGCGCCCCGGGGTCGGGGTTGTACAATGAGCAGTTCTTC. V is TRBV27 and J is TRBJ2-1; a possible D gene is TRBD2 (5 bases). Looked up from germline, CDR1 is MNHEY and CDR2 is SMNVEV (reference sequence). The CDR3 runs 15 residues. Trimming removed 8 bases from V and 4 bases from J, with 18 bases in between.

On this clonotype itself: Mismatch with germline at one junction end may stem from a read error. CDR3 residues: CASSTKGISSCEQYF. CDR3 DNA: TGTGCCAGCAGCACCAAGGGTATCAGCTCCTGCGAGCAGTACTTC. V usage is TRBV11-2 and J usage is TRBJ2-7, with unresolved D. This CDR3 spans 15 amino acids. CDR1 and CDR2 from the germline V gene are SGHAT and FQNNGV.

This sequence joins TRBV10-3 and TRBJ1-4, with 7 nucleotides matching TRBD1. The V segment lost 10 bases and the J segment 8 bases; nucleotides outside the gene matches: 13. CDR3 length: 14 amino acids. Germline-derived CDR1 and CDR2 are ENHRY and SYGVKD. CDR3 amino acids: CASGGDRAPEKLFF. The CDR3 DNA reads TGTGCCAGCGGGGGAGACAGGGCCCCCGAAAAACTGTTTTTT.

The V gene is TRBV20-1, the J gene TRBJ2-3; TRBD2 is a possible D gene (6 bases). This CDR3 region has 16 residues. The V gene lost 5 bases and the J gene lost 2 bases, with 20 bases spanning the gap. Germline CDR1 DFQATT, CDR2 SNEGSKA (reference sequence). The CDR3: CSASSRDSAPTDTQYF. The DNA of the CDR3 is TGCAGTGCTTCCTCCCGGGACTCAGCCCCCACAGATACGCAGTATTTT.

Points on this clonotype: Possible read error: a much larger clone is one base away. The genes are TRBV27 and TRBJ2-7; D is tentatively TRBD1 or TRBD2 (5 bases each). CDR1 is MNHEY, CDR2 SMNVEV, per germline (reference sequence). CDR3 size: 13 residues. The V end lost 6 bases, the J end lost 0 bases, and 9 bases lay between the germline ends. DNA of the CDR3: TGTGCCAGCAGCGGGACGGACTCCTACGAGCAGTACTTC. The encoded protein is CASSGTDSYEQYF.

The rearrangement joins TRBV29-1 to TRBJ2-6; D remains unclear. V was clipped by 4 bases and J by 1 base, with 5 bases between them. This CDR3 is 13 amino acids long. Germline loops: CDR1 SQVTM, CDR2 ANQGSEA. CDR3 DNA: TGCAGCGTTGTCGCTTCTGGGGCCAACGTCCTGACTTTC. It is translated as CSVVASGANVLTF.

This clonotype was seen at least ten times. The chain recombines TRBV20-1 with TRBJ2-5; maybe TRBD2 (5 bases). Deletions cut 4 bases from V and 4 bases from J, with 16 bases between. CDR3 length: 14 amino acids. Germline CDR1 is DFQATT and CDR2 is SNEGSKA (reference sequence). As DNA, the CDR3 is TGCAGTGCTACCACTAGTTTTAAGGGAGAGACCCAGTACTTC. This gives the protein CSATTSFKGETQYF.

The J gene is TRBJ2-1, the V gene TRBV7-9; 9 nucleotides align to TRBD2. J lost 4 bases, V lost 2 bases, and 3 bases had no gene match. Per the germline V gene, CDR1 is SEHNR and CDR2 is FQNEAQ (reference sequence). The CDR3 has 15 residues. CDR3 sequence reads: CASSLIAGEYNEQFF. The CDR3 coding sequence is TGTGCCAGCAGCTTAATAGCGGGAGAATACAATGAGCAGTTCTTC.

V gene TRBV28 combines with J gene TRBJ2-7; 10 positions agree with TRBD2. The CDR3 covers 15 residues. Germline assignment: CDR1 MDHEN and CDR2 SYDVKM. Trimming at V came to 6 bases and at J to 3 bases, leaving 8 bases not matched to a gene. The CDR3 is CASSIGTSAIYEQYF. CDR3 DNA sequence: TGTGCCAGCAGCATCGGGACTAGCGCAATCTACGAGCAGTACTTC.

This clonotype was found once. Since no conserved phenylalanine or tryptophan closes the CDR3, a read error is the likely cause. The chain joins TRBV2 to TRBJ2-5; 8 bases line up with TRBD1. Germline lookup yields CDR1 SNHLY and CDR2 FYNNEI. V trimming: 6 bases; J trimming: 5 bases; junction bases outside the gene matches: 11. The CDR3 runs to 15 residues. CDR3 sequence: CASSRVGQGGETQYL. In DNA, the CDR3 is TGTGCCAGCAGCCGCGTTGGACAGGGTGGCGAGACCCAGTACTTA.

This chain connects TRBV12-3 or TRBV12-4 to TRBJ2-1; D is ambiguous. V lost 2 bases to trimming and J lost 3 bases, with 14 bases between them. There are 16 residues in the CDR3. The CDR3 DNA reads as TGTGCCAGCAGTTTAATCGGGCAACTAAACTACAATGAGCAGTTCTTC. Protein sequence: CASSLIGQLNYNEQFF.

At least ten counts were recorded for this clonotype. This sequence joins TRBV6-5 and TRBJ2-7; either TRBD1 or TRBD2 may fit D (5 bases each). Deletions cut 3 bases from V and 2 bases from J, with 11 bases between. Looked up from germline, CDR1 is MNHEY and CDR2 is SVGAGI. The CDR3 has 14 residues. The CDR3 spells CASSYGGRAYEQYF. The CDR3 coding sequence is TGTGCCAGCAGTTATGGGGGACGGGCCTACGAGCAGTACTTC.

The chain recombines TRBV7-6 with TRBJ2-7; 9 bases are shared with TRBD1. V shed 1 base, J shed 3 bases, and the junction held 4 bases outside the gene matches. This CDR3 contains 15 residues. CDR1 and CDR2 from the germline V gene are SGHVS and FNYEAQ. CDR3 nucleotide sequence: TGTGCCAGCAGCTTAGGGGACAGGGACCGCTACGAGCAGTACTTC. It encodes CASSLGDRDRYEQYF.

This chain connects TRBV20-1 to TRBJ2-3; the match to TRBD2 covers 8 bases. Germline CDR1 and CDR2: DFQATT and SNEGSKA (reference sequence). Trimming at V came to 3 bases and at J to 5 bases, leaving 10 bases not matched to a gene. The CDR3 is made up of 15 amino acids. This CDR3 is CSASVVAGTGDTQYF. The CDR3, as DNA: TGCAGTGCTAGCGTAGTAGCGGGAACAGGAGATACGCAGTATTTT.

J is TRBJ1-2 and V is TRBV20-1; D is unresolved. This CDR3 is built from 14 residues. The V end was cut by 1 base, the J end by 3 bases, with 12 bases between. CDR1 and CDR2 from the germline V gene are DFQATT and SNEGSKA (reference sequence). CDR3 region: CSARGGAADYGYTF. The CDR3 DNA follows: TGCAGTGCTAGAGGGGGAGCGGCTGACTATGGCTACACCTTC.

This clonotype was counted between two and nine times. The rearrangement links TRBV7-9 to TRBJ2-1; D is possibly TRBD1 (6 bases). Germline V gene data show CDR1 as SEHNR and CDR2 as FQNEAQ (reference sequence). The CDR3 runs to 15 residues. Deletions cut 11 bases from V and 5 bases from J, with 22 bases between. Here the CDR3 DNA reads TGTGCCTCGTACCCCGTTGGGGGCCCCAACAATGAGCAGTTCTTC. This encodes CASYPVGGPNNEQFF.

The rearrangement links TRBV12-5 to TRBJ1-2; 8 positions match TRBD1. J was trimmed by 4 bases and V by 6 bases; bases with no gene match: 4. Germline V CDR1 and CDR2: LGHNT, FRNRAP. The CDR3 is 13 amino acids. The CDR3 DNA reads TGTGCTAGTGGATCGGACAGGGCCTATGGCTACACCTTC. Translated: CASGSDRAYGYTF.

This chain joins TRBV27 and TRBJ2-7; TRBD2 matches 10 bases. V trimming: 2 bases; J trimming: 7 bases; junction bases outside the gene matches: 14. The germline CDR1 and CDR2 sequences are MNHEY and SMNVEV (reference sequence). CDR3 length: 17 amino acids. The CDR3 DNA sequence: TGTGCCAGCAGTTTAACGGGACTAGCGTCTTTTAGGAATGAGCAGTACTTC. This sequence encodes CASSLTGLASFRNEQYF.

The chain's CDR3 is CAISESSETQYF. In nucleotides, the CDR3 is TGTGCCATCAGTGAGTCATCGGAGACCCAGTACTTC. The J gene is TRBJ2-5, the V gene TRBV10-3; no definite D call. The germline V gene has CDR1 ENHRY and CDR2 SYGVKD. The CDR3 has 12 amino acids. V was trimmed by 0 bases and J by 5 bases, leaving 4 bases between them.

This clonotype appeared once. The rearrangement joins TRBV7-9 to TRBJ2-4; 8 nucleotides align to TRBD1. The tail of the sequence fits TRBJ2-7 better, so the J call may be wrong. The length of the CDR3 is 15 residues. CDR1 SEHNR and CDR2 FQNEAQ come from the germline V gene (reference sequence). CDR3 in DNA: TGTGCCAGCAGCCCGGCTGGACAGGGAAACTACGAGCAGTACTTC. This sequence encodes CASSPAGQGNYEQYF.

The table lists this clonotype with many counts. This chain connects TRBV6-6 to TRBJ2-7, with 7 bases identical to TRBD1. The germline CDR1 and CDR2 sequences are MNHNY and SVGAGI (reference sequence). V shed 9 bases and J 3 bases; nucleotides not matched to a gene: 11. The CDR3 contains 14 residues. The CDR3 region is CASHNRQGNYEQYF. The CDR3 DNA is TGTGCCAGTCACAACCGACAGGGCAACTACGAGCAGTACTTC.

The chain carries TRBV18 and TRBJ2-1, with 7 bases that match TRBD1. Losses at the gene ends were 2 bases for V and 5 bases for J; bases not matched to a gene: 6. The CDR3 has 15 amino acids. CDR1 is KGHSH, CDR2 LQKENI, per germline. The CDR3 DNA reads TGTGCCAGCTCACCAACGGATGACAGGGACAATGAGCAGTTCTTC. Protein: CASSPTDDRDNEQFF. Using reference TRBV18 and TRBJ2-1 for the parts outside the CDR3, the full variable domain is NAGVMQNPRHLVRRRGQEARLRCSPMKGHSHVYWYRQLPEEGLKFMVYLQKENIIDESGMPKERFSAEFPKEGPSILRIQQVVRGDSAAYFCASSPTDDRDNEQFFGPGTRLTVL.

The chain has TRBV7-8 and TRBJ1-1, with D maybe TRBD1 (6 bases). The CDR3 spans 17 residues. Germline V gives CDR1 SGHVS, CDR2 FQNEAQ. V was cut by 3 bases and J by 3 bases, with 20 bases left in between. The CDR3 coding sequence is TGTGCCAGCAGCTTGGGGATACTGGGGGGGGCGTACACTGAAGCTTTCTTT. Its translation: CASSLGILGGAYTEAFF.

This clonotype was counted only a few times. The chain combines TRBV29-1 with TRBJ1-2, with D perhaps TRBD1 (5 bases). Germline assignment: CDR1 SQVTM and CDR2 ANQGSEA. V gave up 1 base and J gave up 7 bases, with 16 bases separating them. The CDR3 totals 14 residues. CDR3 DNA sequence: TGCAGCGTTGAAGGAAGTCCTGGGGCGGGTGGCTACACCTTC. Protein: CSVEGSPGAGGYTF.

CDR3 in DNA: TGTGCCAGCAGCTTAGCTGGGACTAGTCGGTATGAGCAGTTCTTC. As protein: CASSLAGTSRYEQFF. This chain connects TRBV7-2 to TRBJ2-1; 8 positions match TRBD2. CDR3 length: 15 amino acids. V was pared by 0 bases and J by 8 bases, with 6 bases of the junction left unmatched. Germline V gene lookup returns CDR1 SGHTA and CDR2 FQGNSA.

CDR3 protein: CTLSPAGDRALYEQYF. Here the CDR3 DNA reads TGCACTCTCTCTCCGGCGGGGGACAGGGCCCTCTACGAGCAGTACTTC. J is TRBJ2-7 and V is TRBV20-1; 9 bases align to TRBD1. The germline CDR1 and CDR2 sequences are DFQATT and SNEGSKA (reference sequence). This CDR3 has 16 residues.

The chain couples TRBV27 to TRBJ2-2; 8 bases fit TRBD1. Unmatched junction bases numbered 9, after V lost 5 bases and J lost 1 base. The germline V gene has CDR1 MNHEY and CDR2 SMNVEV (reference sequence). This CDR3 has 17 amino acids. The DNA of the CDR3 is TGTGCCAGCAGTCAAACCGGACAGGGCCGGAACACCGGGGAGCTGTTTTTT. It codes for CASSQTGQGRNTGELFF.

The genes are TRBV20-1 and TRBJ1-2, with D possibly being TRBD1 (6 bases). V gave up 0 bases and J gave up 5 bases, with 16 bases separating them. The CDR3 consists of 15 residues. Looked up from germline, CDR1 is DFQATT and CDR2 is SNEGSKA (reference sequence). The CDR3 DNA reads as TGCAGTGCTAGAGATGCTCTAGGACAGCTTTATGGCTACACCTTC. This encodes CSARDALGQLYGYTF.

This clonotype came up a few times. The chain couples TRBV4-3 to TRBJ1-4, with 7 bases that match TRBD1. This CDR3 region has 15 residues. Germline assignment: CDR1 LGHNA and CDR2 YSLEER. V was pared by 2 bases and J by 7 bases, with 7 bases of the junction left unmatched. The CDR3 sequence is CASSQNGQEGEKLFF. The CDR3 bases are TGCGCCAGCAGCCAAAACGGACAGGAAGGTGAAAAACTGTTTTTT.

The chain joins TRBV30 to TRBJ2-5; possible D gene TRBD2, 6 bases. The V end was cut by 3 bases, the J end by 5 bases, with 13 bases between. The germline V gene encodes CDR1 GTSNPN and CDR2 SVGIG (reference sequence). The CDR3 is 13 residues long. The CDR3 reads CAWRVSGLETQYF. CDR3 sequence (DNA): TGTGCCTGGAGGGTGAGCGGGCTGGAGACCCAGTACTTC.